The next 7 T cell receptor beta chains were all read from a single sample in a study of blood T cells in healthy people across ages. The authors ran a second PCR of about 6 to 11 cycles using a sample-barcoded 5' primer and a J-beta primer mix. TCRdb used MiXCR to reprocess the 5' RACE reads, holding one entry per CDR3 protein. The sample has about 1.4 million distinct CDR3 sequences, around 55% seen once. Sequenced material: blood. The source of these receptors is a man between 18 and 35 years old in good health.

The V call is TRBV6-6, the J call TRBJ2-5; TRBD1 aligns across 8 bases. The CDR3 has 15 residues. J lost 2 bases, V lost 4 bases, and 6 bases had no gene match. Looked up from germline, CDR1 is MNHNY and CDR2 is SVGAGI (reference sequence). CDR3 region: CASSLHGTGQETQYF. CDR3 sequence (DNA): TGTGCCAGCAGTTTACATGGGACAGGACAAGAGACCCAGTACTTC.

In DNA form, the CDR3 reads TGTGCCAGCAGCTTGCCTCTAGCGGGAGTCGAGCAGTACTTC. Translating it yields CASSLPLAGVEQYF. The chain uses TRBV7-2 and TRBJ2-5, with 10 nucleotides matching TRBD2. The DNA end is a closer match to TRBJ2-7, so the J assignment may be wrong. CDR1 and CDR2 from the germline V gene are SGHTA and FQGNSA. The CDR3 totals 14 residues.

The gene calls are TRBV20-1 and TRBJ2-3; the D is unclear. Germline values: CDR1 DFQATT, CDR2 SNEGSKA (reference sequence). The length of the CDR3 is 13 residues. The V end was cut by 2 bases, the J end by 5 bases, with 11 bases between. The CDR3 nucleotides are TGCAGTGCTAGAACTCTTTGGGGAGATACGCAGTATTTT. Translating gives CSARTLWGDTQYF.

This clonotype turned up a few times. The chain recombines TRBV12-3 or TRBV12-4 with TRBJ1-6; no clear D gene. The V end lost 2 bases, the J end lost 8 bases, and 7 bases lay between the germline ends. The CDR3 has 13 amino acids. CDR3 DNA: TGTGCCAGCAGTTTAAAGCGGGATTCACCCCTCCACTTT. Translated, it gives CASSLKRDSPLHF.

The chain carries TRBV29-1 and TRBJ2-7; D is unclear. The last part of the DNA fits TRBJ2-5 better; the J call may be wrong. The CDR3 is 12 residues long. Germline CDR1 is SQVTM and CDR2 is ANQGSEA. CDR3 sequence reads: CSVGYARETQYF. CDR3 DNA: TGCAGCGTTGGGTATGCGAGAGAGACCCAGTACTTC.

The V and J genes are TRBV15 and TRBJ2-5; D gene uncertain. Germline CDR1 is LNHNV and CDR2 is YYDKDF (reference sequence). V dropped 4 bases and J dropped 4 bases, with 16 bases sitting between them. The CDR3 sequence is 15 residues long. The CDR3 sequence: CATSTPAVGGETQYF. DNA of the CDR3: TGTGCCACCAGCACCCCCGCTGTGGGTGGAGAGACCCAGTACTTC.

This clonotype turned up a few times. CDR3 protein: CASSLAVGQDQPQHF. As DNA, the CDR3 is TGTGCCAGCAGCTTAGCGGTTGGACAGGACCAGCCCCAGCATTTT. The J gene is TRBJ1-5, the V gene TRBV7-6; 7 bases agree with TRBD1. The trim removed 0 bases at V and 7 bases at J, leaving 6 bases unmatched. Germline values: CDR1 SGHVS, CDR2 FNYEAQ. This CDR3 spans 15 amino acids.